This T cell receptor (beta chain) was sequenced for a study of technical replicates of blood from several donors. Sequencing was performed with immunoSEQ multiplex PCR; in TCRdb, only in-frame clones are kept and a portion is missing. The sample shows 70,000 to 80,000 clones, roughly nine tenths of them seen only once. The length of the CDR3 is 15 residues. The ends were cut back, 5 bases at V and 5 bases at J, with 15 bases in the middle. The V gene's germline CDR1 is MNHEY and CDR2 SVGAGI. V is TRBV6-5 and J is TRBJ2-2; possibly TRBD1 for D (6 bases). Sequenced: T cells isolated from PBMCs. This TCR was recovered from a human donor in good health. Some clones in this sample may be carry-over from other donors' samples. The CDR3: CASSKQGPQTGELFF. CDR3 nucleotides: TGTGCCAGCAGTAAACAGGGACCCCAGACCGGGGAGCTGTTTTTT.